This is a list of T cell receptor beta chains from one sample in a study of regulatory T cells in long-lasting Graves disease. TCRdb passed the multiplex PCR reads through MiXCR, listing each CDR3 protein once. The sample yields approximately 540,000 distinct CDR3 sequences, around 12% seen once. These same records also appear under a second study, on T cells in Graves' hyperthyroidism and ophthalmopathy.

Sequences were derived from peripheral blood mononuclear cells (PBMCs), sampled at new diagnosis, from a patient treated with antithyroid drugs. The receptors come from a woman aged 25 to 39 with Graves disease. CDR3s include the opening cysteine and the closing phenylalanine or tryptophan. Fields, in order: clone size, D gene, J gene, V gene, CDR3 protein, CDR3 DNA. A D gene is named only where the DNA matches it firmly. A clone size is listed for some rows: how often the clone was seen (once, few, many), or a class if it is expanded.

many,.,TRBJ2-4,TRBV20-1,CSARDLKEPLLAKNIQYF,TGCAGTGCTAGAGATCTGAAGGAGCCTCTTCTAGCCAAAAACATTCAGTACTTC
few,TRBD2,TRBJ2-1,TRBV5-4,CASSYPLAGAREQFF,TGTGCCAGCAGCTATCCACTAGCGGGTGCCCGTGAGCAGTTCTTC
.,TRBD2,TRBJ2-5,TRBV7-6,CASSLAMASGRRETQYF,TGTGCCAGCAGCTTAGCGATGGCTAGCGGGAGGAGGGAGACCCAGTACTTC
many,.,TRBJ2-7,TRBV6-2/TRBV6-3,CASAPKKTNSNNEQYF,TGTGCCAGCGCCCCGAAGAAAACCAATTCAAACAACGAGCAGTACTTC
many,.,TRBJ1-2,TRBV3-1,CASSLRTPIRRPLGYTF,TGTGCCAGCAGCCTAAGAACCCCAATACGTAGGCCACTTGGCTACACCTTC
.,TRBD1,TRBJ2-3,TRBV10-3,CAISAGTGNADTQYF,TGTGCCATCAGCGCCGGGACAGGGAACGCAGATACGCAGTATTTT
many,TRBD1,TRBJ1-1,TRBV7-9,CASSSPGQRKITEAFF,TGTGCCAGCAGCTCTCCGGGACAGCGAAAAATTACTGAAGCTTTCTTT
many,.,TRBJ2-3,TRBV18,CASSLYQGWTDTQYF,TGTGCCAGCTCACTCTACCAAGGTTGGACAGATACGCAGTATTTT
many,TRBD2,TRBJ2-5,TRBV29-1,CSVGASGGQETQYF,TGCAGCGTTGGGGCTAGCGGGGGGCAAGAGACCCAGTACTTC
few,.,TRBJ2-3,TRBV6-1,CASSEALAIPDTQYF,TGTGCCAGCAGTGAAGCGCTGGCTATTCCAGATACGCAGTATTTT
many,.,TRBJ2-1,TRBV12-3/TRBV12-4,CASSFPLASQFF,TGTGCCAGCAGTTTCCCCTTGGCTAGTCAGTTCTTC
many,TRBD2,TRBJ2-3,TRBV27,CASSSTSMMTDTQYF,TGTGCCAGCAGTTCGACTAGCATGATGACAGATACGCAGTATTTT
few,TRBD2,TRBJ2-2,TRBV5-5,CASSLASGVNTGELFF,TGTGCCAGCAGCTTGGCTAGCGGAGTAAACACCGGGGAGCTGTTTTTT
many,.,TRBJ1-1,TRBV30,CAWRHDRLGTEAFF,TGTGCCTGGAGGCACGACAGATTGGGCACTGAAGCTTTCTTT
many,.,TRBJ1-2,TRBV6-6,CASSYSRVSNYGYTF,TGTGCCAGCAGTTACTCGCGGGTATCTAACTATGGCTACACCTTC
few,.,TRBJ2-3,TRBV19,CASSRLGGDTQYF,TGTGCCAGTAGTAGACTAGGCGGAGATACGCAGTATTTT
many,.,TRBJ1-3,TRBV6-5,CASSYSQGRPGNTIYF,TGTGCCAGCAGTTACTCGCAGGGGAGGCCTGGAAACACCATATATTTT
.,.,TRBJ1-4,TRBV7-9,CASSRREEKLFF,TGTGCCAGCAGCCGACGGGAGGAAAAACTGTTTTTT
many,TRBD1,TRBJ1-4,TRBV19,CASSPAGTGIEKLFF,TGTGCCTCCAGCCCGGCCGGGACAGGGATCGAAAAACTGTTTTTT
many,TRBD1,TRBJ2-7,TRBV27,CASSTLTTGGTYEQYF,TGTGCCAGCAGTACCCTCACGACAGGGGGTACCTACGAGCAGTACTTC
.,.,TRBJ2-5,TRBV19,CASSMEWGETQYF,TGTGCCAGTAGTATGGAGTGGGGGGAGACCCAGTACTTC
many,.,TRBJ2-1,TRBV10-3,CAIRGATSYNEQFF,TGTGCCATCAGGGGAGCAACTAGCTACAATGAGCAGTTCTTC
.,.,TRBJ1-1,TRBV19,CATAKPKGGPEAFF,TGTGCCACTGCGAAGCCAAAAGGGGGACCTGAAGCTTTCTTT
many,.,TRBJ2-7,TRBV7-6,CASSPTSLTSYEQYF,TGTGCCAGCAGCCCAACTTCCCTGACCTCTTACGAGCAGTACTTC
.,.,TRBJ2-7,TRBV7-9,CASSFGTVSYEQYF,TGTGCCAGCAGCTTCGGGACGGTATCCTACGAGCAGTACTTC
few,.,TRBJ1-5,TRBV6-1,CASNLQNSLQPQHF,TGTGCCAGCAACCTTCAGAACTCACTTCAGCCCCAGCATTTT
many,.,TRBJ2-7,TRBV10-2,CASRSTALDYEQYF,TGCGCCAGCAGGTCAACAGCGTTGGACTACGAGCAGTACTTC
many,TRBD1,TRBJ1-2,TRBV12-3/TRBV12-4,CASSLGTGLIYGYTF,TGTGCCAGCAGTTTAGGGACAGGGCTGATCTATGGCTACACCTTC
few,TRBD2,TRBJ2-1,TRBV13,CASRRAGGESEQFF,TGTGCCAGCAGACGAGCGGGAGGGGAATCTGAGCAGTTCTTC
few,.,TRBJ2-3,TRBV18,CASSPWAEFTDTQYF,TGTGCCAGCTCACCCTGGGCAGAGTTCACAGATACGCAGTATTTT
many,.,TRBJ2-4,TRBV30,CAWSTGRGGNIQYF,TGTGCCTGGTCAACAGGGCGGGGTGGAAACATTCAGTACTTC
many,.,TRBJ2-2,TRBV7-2,CASSLSLHWKLFF,TGTGCCAGCAGCTTATCGCTCCACTGGAAGCTGTTTTTT
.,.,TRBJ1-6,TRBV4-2,CASSQSEDNSPLHF,TGTGCCAGCAGCCAATCTGAAGATAATTCACCCCTCCACTTT
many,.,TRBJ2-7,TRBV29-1,CSVEIRDYEQYF,TGCAGCGTTGAGATCAGGGACTACGAGCAGTACTTC
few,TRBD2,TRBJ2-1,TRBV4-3,CASSQELVYWAELAGEDEQFF,TGCGCCAGCAGCCAAGAATTGGTTTATTGGGCGGAACTAGCGGGAGAGGATGAGCAGTTCTTC
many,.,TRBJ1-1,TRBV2,CASSDRKVRNTEAFF,TGTGCCAGCAGTGACCGAAAAGTAAGAAACACTGAAGCTTTCTTT
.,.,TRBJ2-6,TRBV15,CATSRDSNSGANVLTF,TGTGCCACCAGCAGGGACAGTAACTCTGGGGCCAACGTCCTGACTTTC
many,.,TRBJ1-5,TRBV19,CASSARAASNQPQHF,TGTGCCAGTAGTGCCCGGGCCGCAAGCAATCAGCCCCAGCATTTT
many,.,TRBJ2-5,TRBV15,CATSGGGGFKETQYF,TGTGCCACCAGCGGAGGGGGGGGTTTCAAAGAGACCCAGTACTTC
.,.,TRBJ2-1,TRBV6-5,CASSYISTSNEQFF,TGTGCCAGCAGTTACATCTCGACTAGTAATGAGCAGTTCTTC
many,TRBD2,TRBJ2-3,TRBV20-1,CSAPRAGGQDTQYF,TGCAGTGCTCCCCGGGCGGGAGGGCAAGATACGCAGTATTTT
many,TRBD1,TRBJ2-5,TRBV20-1,CSAILPGGVGETQYF,TGCAGTGCTATACTTCCAGGGGGCGTCGGGGAGACCCAGTACTTC
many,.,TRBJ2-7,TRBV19,CASSPAVSYEQYF,TGTGCCAGTAGTCCGGCGGTGTCCTACGAGCAGTACTTC
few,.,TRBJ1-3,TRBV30,CAWSQQLAGNTIYF,TGTGCCTGGAGCCAACAGCTGGCTGGAAACACCATATATTTT
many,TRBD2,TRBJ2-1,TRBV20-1,CSASWGLAGSGQFF,TGCAGTGCTAGTTGGGGGCTAGCGGGATCGGGGCAGTTCTTC
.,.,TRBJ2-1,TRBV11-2,CASSPDPSNEQFF,TGTGCCAGCAGCCCGGACCCTAGCAATGAGCAGTTCTTC
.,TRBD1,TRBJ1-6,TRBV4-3,CASSQDGLGQGDNSPLHF,TGCGCCAGCAGCCAAGACGGTCTCGGCCAGGGGGACAATTCACCCCTCCACTTT
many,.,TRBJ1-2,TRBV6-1,CASSQRRIALYGYTF,TGTGCCAGCTCCCAAAGACGTATTGCGTTGTATGGCTACACCTTC
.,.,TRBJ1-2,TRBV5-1,CASSLATVPYGYTF,TGCGCCAGCAGCTTGGCCACAGTTCCCTATGGCTACACCTTC
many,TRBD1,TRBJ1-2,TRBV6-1,CASSSGRTGPTYGYTF,TGTGCCAGCAGCTCAGGCCGGACAGGGCCGACCTATGGCTACACCTTC
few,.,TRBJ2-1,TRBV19,CASSFGLPPGNEQFF,TGTGCCAGTAGTTTCGGACTCCCACCGGGTAATGAGCAGTTCTTC
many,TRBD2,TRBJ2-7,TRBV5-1,CASSEAGVREQYF,TGCGCCAGCAGCGAAGCGGGAGTGCGGGAGCAGTACTTC